This record looks at one T cell receptor (beta chain) sequence and its context. The library targeted TCRbeta and was prepared with unique molecular identifiers. TCRdb independently ran MiXCR on the PCR reads; one entry per CDR3 protein. The sample yields about 360,000 distinct CDR3 sequences, 10% to 15% seen once. CDR1 and CDR2 (germline): SGHTA, FQGNSA. This CDR3 comprises 15 residues. V was pared by 4 bases and J by 3 bases, with 5 bases of the junction left unmatched. The data stem from a study of T-cell reconstitution after alpha-beta-depleted transplantation in children. The specimen was PBMCs, collected from the stem cell graft. The TCR originated in a human donor who donated a stem cell graft to a child with Fanconi anemia. The chain has TRBV7-2 and TRBJ2-7; 11 bases are shared with TRBD2. The CDR3 spells CASSYTSGGIYEQYF. The CDR3 DNA sequence: TGTGCCAGCAGCTACACTAGCGGGGGAATCTACGAGCAGTACTTC.